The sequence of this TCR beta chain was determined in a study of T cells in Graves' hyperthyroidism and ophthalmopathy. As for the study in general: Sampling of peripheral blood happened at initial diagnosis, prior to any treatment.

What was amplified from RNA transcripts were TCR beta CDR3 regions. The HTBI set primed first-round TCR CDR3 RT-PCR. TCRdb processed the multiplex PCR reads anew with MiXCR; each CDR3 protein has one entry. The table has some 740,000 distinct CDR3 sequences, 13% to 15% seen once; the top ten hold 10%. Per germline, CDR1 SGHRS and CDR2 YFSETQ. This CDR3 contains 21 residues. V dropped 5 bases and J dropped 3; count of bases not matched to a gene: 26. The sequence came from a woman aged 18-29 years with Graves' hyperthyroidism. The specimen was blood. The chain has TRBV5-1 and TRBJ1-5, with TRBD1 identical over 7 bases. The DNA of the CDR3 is TGCGCCAGCAGGTACGGTTCTCGGGACAGCCGAACAGGGTGGGTCAATCAGCCCCAGCATTTT. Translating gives CASRYGSRDSRTGWVNQPQHF.